The rows below give T cell receptor beta chains drawn from one sample of a study of Graves' ophthalmopathy and Graves' hyperthyroidism. Each CDR3 protein is one row after TCRdb ran MiXCR on the multiplex PCR reads. The sample consists of around 1.1 million distinct CDR3 sequences, about two fifths of them appearing once. What was sequenced was peripheral blood or thyroid tissue (not recorded which). These receptors were taken from an adult man with Graves' hyperthyroidism. CDR3s include the opening cysteine and the closing phenylalanine or tryptophan. D genes are given only for firm matches. Not all rows give a size; the values are once, few, many and, for expanded clones, a class.

>TRBV10-2|TRBJ1-6|NA|NA
TGCGCCAGCACCAGACAGTCGAGCTCCTATAATTCACCCCTCCACTTT
CASTRQSSSYNSPLHF
>TRBV6-5|TRBJ1-2|NA|NA
TGTGCCAGCAGCGAACGGGGAGATGGCTACACCTTC
CASSERGDGYTF
>TRBV20-1|TRBJ1-6|many|TRBD1
TGCAGTGCTAGACCTACCGGGACAGGGGTCGGTTCACCCCTCCACTTT
CSARPTGTGVGSPLHF
>TRBV5-1|TRBJ2-7|many|NA
TGCGCCAGCAGCTTACAGGCCATGACAGGTACCTTGAACGAGCAGTACTTC
CASSLQAMTGTLNEQYF
>TRBV7-8|TRBJ2-2|NA|TRBD2
TGTGCCAGCAGCTCAACTAGCGGGAGTTCCGGGGAGCTGTTTTTT
CASSSTSGSSGELFF
>TRBV6-5|TRBJ2-7|NA|NA
TGTGCCAGCAGACCGACAAGGGGGTACTACGAGCAGTACTTC
CASRPTRGYYEQYF
>TRBV11-2|TRBJ1-2|few|TRBD1
TGTGCCAGCAGCCCGACAGGGTTCGGCTACACCTTC
CASSPTGFGYTF
>TRBV7-3|TRBJ1-2|NA|NA
TGTGCCAGCAGCCCGACTGGGGCAGGGATTATCTATGGCTACACCTTC
CASSPTGAGIIYGYTF
>TRBV20-1|TRBJ1-1|many|NA
TGCAGTGCGCCTCTTAGGGCTGAAGCTTTCTTT
CSAPLRAEAFF
>TRBV10-1|TRBJ1-6|many|TRBD1
TGCGCCAGCAGTCTTACCGGGACAGGGGGCGAAAATTCACCCCTCCACTTT
CASSLTGTGGENSPLHF
>TRBV7-9|TRBJ2-3|NA|TRBD1
TGTGCCAGCAGCCCGACAGGGGGAGGCCCAGATACGCAGTATTTT
CASSPTGGGPDTQYF
>TRBV7-2|TRBJ2-7|many|NA
TGTGCCAGCAGCATCGGGAGTCCCTACGAGCAGTACTTC
CASSIGSPYEQYF
>TRBV7-7|TRBJ2-5|once|TRBD2
TGCGCCAGCAGTGCATTTAGCGGGAGGCGAGAGACCCAGTACTTC
CASSAFSGRRETQYF